Sequencing of this TCR beta chain was carried out in a study of blood T cells in healthy people across ages. Through a sample-barcoded 5' primer and a J-beta primer mix, a second PCR was run for roughly 7 to 12 cycles. From each sample, at least 3 million paired-end reads containing CDR3 were obtained. Each CDR3 protein gets one entry after TCRdb re-called the 5' RACE reads with MiXCR. Among roughly 680,000 distinct CDR3 sequences listed, under 25% were seen once. Looked up from germline, CDR1 is LGHDT and CDR2 is YNNKEL (reference sequence). There are 13 residues in the CDR3. The V gene lost 3 bases and the J gene lost 3 bases, with 8 bases spanning the gap. Every donor gave approximately 10 milliliters of peripheral blood. Isolation recovered at least 6.5 million PBMCs from every sample.

The chain joins TRBV3-1 to TRBJ2-5; no firm D call. The sequence came from an older man in good health. The sample taken for sequencing was blood. CDR3 sequence: CASSQLSEETQYF. CDR3 nucleotides: TGTGCCAGCAGCCAGTTGTCCGAAGAGACCCAGTACTTC.